A selection of T cell receptor beta chains follows, all from one sample in a study of blood T cells in healthy people across ages. TCRdb fed the 5' RACE reads into MiXCR, producing one record per CDR3 protein. The sample lists 1 million or so distinct CDR3 sequences, less than 25% occurring once. In addition, the sample was reused for a study of T cells of mothers and their children.

The sequencing input was blood. These receptors were taken from a girl aged 2-10 years in good health. The CDR3 runs from the conserved cysteine through the conserved F or W. A D gene is named only where the DNA matches it firmly. Some rows mark clone size as missing; the rest say once, few, many or name a class of expanded clone.

CDR3aa | CDR3nt | abundance | v_gene | d_gene | j_gene
CASRTDRGLETQYF | TGTGCCAGCAGGACGGACAGGGGGTTAGAGACCCAGTACTTC | NA | TRBV6-1 | TRBD1 | TRBJ2-5
CASSPIFEGEQYF | TGTGCCAGCAGCCCGATTTTTGAGGGGGAGCAGTACTTC | few | TRBV3-1 | NA | TRBJ2-7
CASKERGGQETQYF | TGCGCCAGCAAAGAGCGGGGGGGCCAAGAGACCCAGTACTTC | NA | TRBV10-2 | TRBD2 | TRBJ2-5
CASSYRRGNQPQHF | TGTGCCAGCAGTTACCGCAGGGGAAATCAGCCCCAGCATTTT | NA | TRBV6-6 | NA | TRBJ1-5
CASSLMGPPGELFF | TGTGCCAGCAGTCTAATGGGCCCCCCCGGGGAGCTGTTTTTT | NA | TRBV6-6 | NA | TRBJ2-2
CASSPDPRDGKETQYF | TGCGCCAGCAGCCCCGATCCCCGCGACGGGAAAGAGACCCAGTACTTC | NA | TRBV5-1 | NA | TRBJ2-5
CASSSSVEETQYF | TGTGCCAGCAGCTCGAGCGTAGAAGAGACCCAGTACTTC | many | TRBV7-9 | NA | TRBJ2-5
CASRPGGGNTIYF | TGTGCCAGCAGGCCGGGAGGTGGAAACACCATATATTTT | few | TRBV27 | NA | TRBJ1-3
CASSLSPLGGREKLFF | TGTGCCAGCAGCTTATCCCCCCTCGGGGGGCGTGAAAAACTGTTTTTT | NA | TRBV28 | NA | TRBJ1-4
CASSLALEIYNEQFF | TGTGCCAGCAGCTTGGCCCTGGAGATTTACAATGAGCAGTTCTTC | NA | TRBV5-6 | NA | TRBJ2-1
CATSEWDCSYNEQFF | TGTGCCACCAGTGAATGGGACTGCTCCTACAATGAGCAGTTCTTC | NA | TRBV24-1 | NA | TRBJ2-1
CATSEGGTDTQYF | TGTGCCACCAGTGAGGGTGGGACAGATACGCAGTATTTT | NA | TRBV24-1 | NA | TRBJ2-3
CASSSGQGPYTDTQYF | TGCGCCAGCAGCTCCGGACAGGGGCCTTACACAGATACGCAGTATTTT | NA | TRBV5-1 | TRBD1 | TRBJ2-3
CSARRLAGAYEQYF | TGCAGTGCTAGAAGACTAGCGGGAGCCTACGAGCAGTACTTC | few | TRBV20-1 | TRBD2 | TRBJ2-7
CSVVPGLPSYEQYF | TGCAGCGTTGTCCCAGGCCTACCTTCCTACGAGCAGTACTTC | few | TRBV29-1 | NA | TRBJ2-7
CATSDFRGEQFF | TGTGCCACCAGTGATTTCAGGGGTGAGCAGTTCTTC | few | TRBV24-1 | NA | TRBJ2-1
CASSQDLSGGFYNEQFF | TGTGCCAGCAGCCAAGATCTCAGCGGCGGGTTCTACAATGAGCAGTTCTTC | few | TRBV3-1 | NA | TRBJ2-1
CASSLNGGTDTQYF | TGTGCCAGCAGTTTAAATGGGGGAACAGATACGCAGTATTTT | NA | TRBV27 | NA | TRBJ2-3
CSVLGQGGTGELFF | TGCAGCGTCCTGGGACAGGGCGGGACCGGGGAGCTGTTTTTT | few | TRBV29-1 | TRBD1 | TRBJ2-2
CASSKRGGRETQYF | TGTGCCAGCAGCAAGCGGGGGGGCCGAGAGACCCAGTACTTC | few | TRBV3-1 | TRBD2 | TRBJ2-5
CASSLAMGDEQFF | TGTGCCAGCAGCTTAGCTATGGGCGATGAGCAGTTCTTC | NA | TRBV7-9 | NA | TRBJ2-1
CASSAMTSGNKNIQYF | TGTGCCAGCAGCGCCATGACTAGCGGGAACAAAAACATTCAGTACTTC | few | TRBV9 | TRBD2 | TRBJ2-4
CASGLVANTGELFF | TGTGCTAGTGGTTTGGTGGCTAACACCGGGGAGCTGTTTTTT | NA | TRBV12-5 | NA | TRBJ2-2
CASSEYGTVIDGYTF | TGTGCCAGCAGTGAATATGGTACGGTGATTGATGGCTACACCTTC | few | TRBV25-1 | NA | TRBJ1-2
CASSKGQAMSPLHF | TGTGCCAGTAGCAAGGGACAGGCGATGTCACCCCTCCACTTT | NA | TRBV9 | TRBD1 | TRBJ1-6
CSAGGPRKTQYF | TGCAGCGCAGGAGGTCCGCGGAAGACCCAGTACTTC | NA | TRBV29-1 | NA | TRBJ2-5
CASSQDNDSPRELFF | TGTGCCAGCAGCCAAGATAACGACAGCCCAAGGGAGCTGTTTTTT | few | TRBV4-2 | NA | TRBJ2-2
CASSPRVTGAVYGYTF | TGTGCCAGCAGCCCGCGAGTAACAGGGGCCGTCTATGGCTACACCTTC | NA | TRBV13 | TRBD1 | TRBJ1-2
CSVTRASTQYF | TGCAGCGTAACCCGGGCAAGTACGCAGTATTTT | few | TRBV29-1 | NA | TRBJ2-3
CGVDPGGGDGYTF | TGCGGCGTTGATCCTGGGGGGGGAGATGGCTACACCTTC | few | TRBV29-1 | NA | TRBJ1-2
CASSPLASAKNIQYF | TGTGCCAGCAGTCCCCTGGCCTCGGCCAAAAACATTCAGTACTTC | few | TRBV12-3/TRBV12-4 | NA | TRBJ2-4
CASSLSAITDTQYF | TGTGCCAGCAGCTTATCGGCCATCACAGATACGCAGTATTTT | few | TRBV7-2 | NA | TRBJ2-3
CASSIPKQGARPRSYNEQFF | TGTGCCAGTAGTATTCCAAAACAGGGGGCTCGGCCTCGCTCCTACAATGAGCAGTTCTTC | NA | TRBV19 | TRBD1 | TRBJ2-1
CSANVLNYGYTF | TGCAGTGCCAACGTACTTAACTATGGCTACACCTTC | NA | TRBV20-1 | NA | TRBJ1-2
CASPPEELAKNIQYF | TGTGCCAGCCCTCCTGAAGAGCTAGCCAAAAACATTCAGTACTTC | few | TRBV7-8 | NA | TRBJ2-4
CSVEGYTNEQFF | TGCAGCGTTGAAGGCTACACCAATGAGCAGTTCTTC | NA | TRBV29-1 | NA | TRBJ2-1
CASSQDQGFGAFF | TGCGCCAGCAGCCAAGATCAGGGATTTGGAGCTTTCTTT | NA | TRBV4-3 | NA | TRBJ1-1
CATSDGTSPEAFF | TGTGCCACCAGTGACGGAACCTCCCCCGAAGCTTTCTTT | NA | TRBV24-1 | NA | TRBJ1-1
CASSLSTGYNEQFF | TGTGCCAGCAGCTTATCGACAGGATACAATGAGCAGTTCTTC | NA | TRBV7-2 | NA | TRBJ2-1
CASSTSGAETQYF | TGTGCCAGCTCAACTAGCGGGGCGGAGACCCAGTACTTC | NA | TRBV18 | TRBD2 | TRBJ2-5
CASNILAGDETQYF | TGCGCCAGCAACATCCTAGCGGGAGATGAGACCCAGTACTTC | few | TRBV5-1 | TRBD2 | TRBJ2-5
CASSPGLAQPIQETRYF | TGTGCCAGCAGCCCCGGACTAGCGCAACCTATCCAAGAGACCCGGTACTTC | NA | TRBV4-2 | TRBD2 | TRBJ2-5
CASSLGKGAGETQYF | TGTGCCAGCAGTCTAGGGAAGGGGGCCGGGGAGACCCAGTACTTC | NA | TRBV28 | TRBD1 | TRBJ2-5
CASSLGRGRVGFF | TGTGCCAGCAGTTTAGGTAGGGGGCGAGTAGGTTTCTTT | NA | TRBV12-3/TRBV12-4 | TRBD1 | TRBJ1-1
CASWGLQYEQYF | TGTGCCAGCTGGGGACTACAGTACGAGCAGTACTTC | once | TRBV6-5 | TRBD2 | TRBJ2-7
CSVVTGVGSGELFF | TGCAGCGTTGTCACAGGGGTTGGAAGCGGGGAGCTGTTTTTT | few | TRBV29-1 | TRBD1 | TRBJ2-2
CASTPTGPETQYF | TGCGCCAGCACCCCCACGGGTCCGGAGACCCAGTACTTC | NA | TRBV5-1 | NA | TRBJ2-5
CATSEGAETQYF | TGTGCCACCAGTGAGGGGGCAGAGACCCAGTACTTC | NA | TRBV24-1 | NA | TRBJ2-5
CATGTSGTHEQFF | TGTGCCACCGGGACTAGCGGGACTCATGAGCAGTTCTTC | NA | TRBV15 | TRBD2 | TRBJ2-1
CASSLEGILTDTQYF | TGTGCCAGCAGTTTAGAGGGGATTCTCACAGATACGCAGTATTTT | NA | TRBV28 | NA | TRBJ2-3
CASTLPGQGDSPLHF | TGTGCCAGCACCTTACCGGGACAGGGGGATTCACCCCTCCACTTT | NA | TRBV7-2 | TRBD1 | TRBJ1-6
CSVDGGLGGYEQYF | TGCAGCGTTGATGGAGGGTTGGGCGGCTACGAGCAGTACTTC | NA | TRBV29-1 | NA | TRBJ2-7
CASGLPSSGGNEQFF | TGTGCTAGTGGTTTGCCCTCTAGCGGGGGCAATGAGCAGTTCTTC | once | TRBV12-5 | TRBD2 | TRBJ2-1
CASSSSSSYNSPLHF | TGCGCCAGCAGCTCCAGTAGCTCCTATAATTCACCCCTCCACTTT | many | TRBV5-1 | NA | TRBJ1-6
CASSPRTSGTYEQYF | TGCGCCAGCAGCCCGCGGACTAGCGGAACCTACGAGCAGTACTTC | NA | TRBV4-1 | TRBD2 | TRBJ2-7